This TCR beta chain was captured in a study of blood T cell repertoires in COVID-19. The overall study: T cells, B-cell-depleted T cells, or PBMCs provided the cDNA or gDNA that served as material.

Germline values: CDR1 MDHEN, CDR2 SYDVKM. The CDR3 spans 13 residues. V gave up 6 bases and J gave up 4 bases, with 12 bases separating them. In the authors' workflow: Amplification with reference gene primers provided the estimates of nucleated cell counts. Libraries were prepared by immunoSEQ multiplex PCR; TCRdb keeps only in-frame clonotypes and omits some of them. That table furnishes V, J and clone size, whereas the DNA furnished D and trimming. The top ten clones hold more than 1.5% of a sample with some 150,000 clones, about 83% of them seen once. This sequence joins TRBV28 and TRBJ1-1; weak D call: TRBD1 (6 bases). The sequence came from a human donor in a cohort sampled during active COVID-19. The sequencing sample was made of peripheral blood. The CDR3 nucleotides are TGTGCCAGCAGCTCGTACAGGGCCACTGAAGCTTTCTTT. It yields the protein CASSSYRATEAFF.